This T cell receptor (beta chain) originates from a study of radiation and T cells in renal cell carcinoma. Regarding time point: blood 4 weeks post-SBRT, at nephrectomy. This sample's treatment: 15 Gy SBRT to primary tumor, nephrectomy 4 weeks later. Notes on the study in general: Pretreatment tumor biopsies were lacking, so baseline clonotypes are unknown.

With respect to this clone: The antigen remains unidentified.

The repertoire was sequenced with immunoSEQ multiplex PCR; TCRdb's copy has only in-frame clones and lacks some. Of about 76,000 clones listed, 89% are singletons. Germline CDR1 LNHDA, CDR2 SQIVND (reference sequence). V was clipped by 4 bases and J by 0 bases, with 15 bases between them. The CDR3 is 16 residues long. V is TRBV19 and J is TRBJ1-1; D is perhaps TRBD1 (5 bases). This TCR was sampled from a woman aged 65 to 85 with renal cell carcinoma. The sequenced sample was blood, obtained from a patient whose treatment included radiotherapy and nephrectomy. In DNA form, the CDR3 reads TGTGCCAGTAGTACAGGGCGCCCCATCATGAACACTGAAGCTTTCTTT. Its translation: CASSTGRPIMNTEAFF.